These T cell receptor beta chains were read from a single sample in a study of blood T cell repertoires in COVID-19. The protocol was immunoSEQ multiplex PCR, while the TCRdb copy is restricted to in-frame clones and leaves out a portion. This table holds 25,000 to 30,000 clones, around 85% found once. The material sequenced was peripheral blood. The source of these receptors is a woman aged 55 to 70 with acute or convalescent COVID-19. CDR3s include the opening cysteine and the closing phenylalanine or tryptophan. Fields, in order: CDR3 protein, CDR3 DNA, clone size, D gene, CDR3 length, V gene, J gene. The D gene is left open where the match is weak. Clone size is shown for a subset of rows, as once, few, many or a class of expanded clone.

CASSLVYRDYEQYF	TGTGCCAGCAGCTTAGTATACAGGGATTACGAGCAGTACTTC	few	-	14	TRBV7-2	TRBJ2-7
CASSLVRLGLNNGYTF	TGTGCCAGCAGCTTAGTACGTCTAGGCTTGAATAATGGCTACACCTTC	-	-	16	TRBV7-8	TRBJ1-2
CASSLYQGVPYNEQFF	TGTGCCAGCAGCTTATATCAGGGTGTCCCCTACAATGAGCAGTTCTTC	-	-	16	TRBV11-3	TRBJ2-1
CASRYGGTSTEAFF	TGTGCCAGCAGGTATGGGGGGACGAGCACTGAAGCTTTCTTT	-	-	14	TRBV6-5	TRBJ1-1
CASSTQTSGNTGELFF	TGTGCCAGCAGCACCCAGACTAGCGGGAACACCGGGGAGCTGTTTTTT	-	TRBD2	16	TRBV3-1/TRBV3-2	TRBJ2-2
CASSGSGPPSPGGRLSTDTQYF	TGCGCCAGCAGTGGGTCGGGACCGCCTAGCCCGGGGGGCCGACTTAGCACAGATACGCAGTATTTT	-	-	22	TRBV10-1	TRBJ2-3
CASSEALQGRLRSNQPQHF	TGTGCCAGCAGTGAAGCGCTTCAGGGCAGATTAAGGAGTAATCAGCCCCAGCATTTT	once	-	19	TRBV6-1	TRBJ1-5
CASSERASASNEQFF	TGTGCCAGCAGTGAACGGGCTAGCGCGTCCAATGAGCAGTTCTTC	-	-	15	TRBV2	TRBJ2-1
CASSQDTGGQNAHSPLHF	TGTGCCAGCAGCCAAGACACAGGGGGCCAAAACGCCCATTCACCCCTCCACTTT	-	TRBD1	18	TRBV4-2	TRBJ1-6
CASSLGQVNTEAFF	TGTGCCAGCAGCTTAGGGCAGGTTAACACTGAAGCTTTCTTT	medium-sized	-	14	TRBV13	TRBJ1-1
CAGASGRAGEQYF	TGTGCAGGGGCTAGCGGGAGAGCGGGGGAGCAGTACTTC	-	TRBD2	13	TRBV6-1	TRBJ2-7
CASRIRQGTEAFF	TGTGCCAGCAGGATCAGACAGGGCACTGAAGCTTTCTTT	-	TRBD1	13	TRBV6-5	TRBJ1-1
CASKLRDRGFTSNTGELFF	TGTGCCAGCAAACTAAGGGACAGGGGGTTTACGTCGAACACCGGGGAGCTGTTTTTT	-	TRBD1	19	TRBV2	TRBJ2-2
CASSFATNYGYTF	TGTGCCAGCAGCTTCGCTACTAACTATGGCTACACCTTC	-	-	13	TRBV5-8	TRBJ1-2
CASSRGTLGYEQYF	TGCGCCAGCAGCCGTGGGACATTGGGCTACGAGCAGTACTTC	-	-	14	TRBV5-1	TRBJ2-7
CASSLTDRDSSYEQYF	TGTGCCAGCAGCCTGACGGACAGGGACAGCTCCTACGAGCAGTACTTC	-	TRBD1	16	TRBV5-5	TRBJ2-7
CASSLETDRAEYGYTF	TGCGCCAGCAGCTTGGAAACCGACAGGGCGGAATATGGCTACACCTTC	many	TRBD1	16	TRBV5-1	TRBJ1-2
CASSWRSGGADEQFF	TGTGCCAGCAGCTGGAGGAGCGGGGGGGCAGATGAGCAGTTCTTC	-	TRBD2	15	TRBV7-8	TRBJ2-1
CASSLPGAFGYTF	TGTGCCAGCAGCTTACCAGGGGCATTTGGCTACACCTTC	-	-	13	TRBV11-2	TRBJ1-2
CASSQSGTSVEQFF	TGTGCCAGCAGCCAAAGTGGGACTAGCGTCGAGCAGTTCTTC	-	TRBD2	14	TRBV3-1/TRBV3-2	TRBJ2-1
CASGPQGAGTGELFF	TGTGCTAGTGGGCCCCAGGGGGCAGGGACCGGGGAGCTGTTTTTT	few	TRBD1	15	TRBV12-5	TRBJ2-2
CASSEWGPGGYTF	TGTGCCAGCAGTGAATGGGGGCCTGGTGGCTACACCTTC	medium-sized	-	13	TRBV25-1	TRBJ1-2
CASTVWATDTQYF	TGTGCCAGCACCGTATGGGCCACAGATACGCAGTATTTT	-	-	13	TRBV12-3/TRBV12-4	TRBJ2-3
CASSRTSGGSYEQYF	TGTGCCAGCAGTCGAACTAGCGGGGGCTCCTACGAGCAGTACTTC	-	TRBD2	15	TRBV7-9	TRBJ2-7
CASSLSGGAHNEQFF	TGTGCCAGTAGTCTTAGCGGGGGGGCCCACAATGAGCAGTTCTTC	-	TRBD2	15	TRBV19	TRBJ2-1
CASSLVGLETDTQYF	TGTGCCAGCAGCTTGGTAGGACTAGAGACAGATACGCAGTATTTT	-	TRBD2	15	TRBV5-5	TRBJ2-3
CASSPTGTGTYEQYF	TGTGCCAGCAGTCCAACTGGGACAGGGACCTACGAGCAGTACTTC	few	TRBD1	15	TRBV6-2/TRBV6-3	TRBJ2-7